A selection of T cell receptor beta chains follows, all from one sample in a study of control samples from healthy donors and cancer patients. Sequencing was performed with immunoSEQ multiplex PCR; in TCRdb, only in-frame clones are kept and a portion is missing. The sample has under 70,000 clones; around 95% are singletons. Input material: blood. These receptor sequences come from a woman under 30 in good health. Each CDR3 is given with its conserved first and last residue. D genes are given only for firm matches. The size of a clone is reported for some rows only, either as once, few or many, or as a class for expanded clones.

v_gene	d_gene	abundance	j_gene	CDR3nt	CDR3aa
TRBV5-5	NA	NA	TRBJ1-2	TGTGCCAGCAGCTTGGGTGGATACTATGGCTACACCTTC	CASSLGGYYGYTF
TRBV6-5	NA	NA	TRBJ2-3	TGTGCCAGCAGTCAATCGGCGAAGGGGAAGCAGTATTTT	CASSQSAKGKQYF
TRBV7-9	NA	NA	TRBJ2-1	TGTGCCAGCAGCATTACTAGCTACAATGAGCAGTTCTTC	CASSITSYNEQFF
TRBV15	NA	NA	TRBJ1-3	TGTGCCACCCCCCACGCAACTGAGAGCTCTGGAAACACCATATATTTT	CATPHATESSGNTIYF
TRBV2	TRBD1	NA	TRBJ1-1	TGTGCCAGCAGTGATGGACAGGTAGTCATTGAAGCTTTCTTT	CASSDGQVVIEAFF
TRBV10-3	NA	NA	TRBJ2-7	TGTGCCATCAGTAATCGAGTCAGCTCCTACGAGCAGTACTTC	CAISNRVSSYEQYF
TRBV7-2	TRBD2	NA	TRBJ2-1	TGTGCCAGCAGCCCTCCGGGACTAGCGGGGGGGTACAATGAGCAGTTCTTC	CASSPPGLAGGYNEQFF
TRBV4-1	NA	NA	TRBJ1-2	TGCGCCAGCAGCCCCTCCAATGGACAGCGCTATGGCTACACCTTC	CASSPSNGQRYGYTF
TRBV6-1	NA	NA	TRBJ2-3	TGTGCCAGCAGTGAAGACAGGTACGCGACAGATACGCAGTATTTT	CASSEDRYATDTQYF
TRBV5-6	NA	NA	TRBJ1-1	TGTGCCAGCAGCTTTTCCAACACTGAAGCTTTCTTT	CASSFSNTEAFF
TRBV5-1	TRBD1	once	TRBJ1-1	TGCGCCAGCAGCCTTTGGACAGGGAACACTGAAGCTTTCTTT	CASSLWTGNTEAFF
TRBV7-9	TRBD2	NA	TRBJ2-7	TGTGCCAGCACCGACCGGGAGGCGCGACAGAATTTAAGCTCCTACGAGCAGTACTTC	CASTDREARQNLSSYEQYF
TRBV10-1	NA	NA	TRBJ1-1	TGCGCCAGCAGAGCTAACAGGGAGGGAACTGAAGCTTTCTTT	CASRANREGTEAFF
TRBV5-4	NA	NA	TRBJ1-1	TGTGCCAGCAGCTTGGCGGCAGGGCAAAACACTGAAGCTTTCTTT	CASSLAAGQNTEAFF
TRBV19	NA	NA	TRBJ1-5	TGTGCCAGTAGGTTAGGGATTCTCAATCAGCCCCAGCATTTT	CASRLGILNQPQHF
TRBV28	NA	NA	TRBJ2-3	TGTGCCAGCAGTTTAGGGGTCCCCCAGGATACGCAGTATTTT	CASSLGVPQDTQYF
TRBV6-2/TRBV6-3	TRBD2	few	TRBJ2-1	TGTGCCAGCAGTCTAGCGGGGGGCTACAATGAGCAGTTCTTC	CASSLAGGYNEQFF
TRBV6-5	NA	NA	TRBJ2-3	TGTGCCAGCAGTCCAGCCGGGGACACAGATACGCAGTATTTT	CASSPAGDTDTQYF
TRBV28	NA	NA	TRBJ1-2	TGTGCCAGCAGTTTACGAGGGTCATGGGCCGCCGACACCTTC	CASSLRGSWAADTF
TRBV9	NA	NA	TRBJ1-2	TGTGCCAGCAGCCCATCTGGGGGCGACTATGGCTACACCTTC	CASSPSGGDYGYTF
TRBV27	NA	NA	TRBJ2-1	TGTGCCAGCAGTGGGGGGGCATCCTACAATGAGCAGTTCTTC	CASSGGASYNEQFF
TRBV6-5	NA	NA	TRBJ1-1	TGTGCCAGCAGGGTGAATACAAACACTGAAGCTTTCTTT	CASRVNTNTEAFF
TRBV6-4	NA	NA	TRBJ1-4	TGTGCCAGCAGCCCAAAAGAAAGGAAGGAAAAACTGTTTTTT	CASSPKERKEKLFF
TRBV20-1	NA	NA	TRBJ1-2	TGCAGTGCCGCAGACTATGGCTACACCTTC	CSAADYGYTF
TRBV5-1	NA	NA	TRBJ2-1	TGCGCCAGCAGCTTGGCCCCAACGGGAATTGTATCCTACAATGAGCAGTTCTTC	CASSLAPTGIVSYNEQFF
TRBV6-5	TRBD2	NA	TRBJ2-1	TGTGCCAGCAGTACACCTAGCGGTACCTACAATGAGCAGTTCTTC	CASSTPSGTYNEQFF
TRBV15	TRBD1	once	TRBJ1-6	TGTGCCACCAGCAGCTACGGACAGGCGGATTCACCCCTCCACTTT	CATSSYGQADSPLHF
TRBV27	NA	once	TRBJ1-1	TGTGCCAGCAGACCACGTGCGTCCATGAACACTGAAGCTTTCTTT	CASRPRASMNTEAFF
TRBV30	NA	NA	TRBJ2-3	TGTGCCTGGAGTAGTGGGGACACAGATACGCAGTATTTT	CAWSSGDTDTQYF
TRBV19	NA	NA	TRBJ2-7	TGTGCCAGTAGTATTGACAGCCTTACCTACGAGCAGTACTTC	CASSIDSLTYEQYF
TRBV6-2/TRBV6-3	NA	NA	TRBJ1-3	TGTGCCAGCAGTTACTCGGTCGACTCTGGAAACACCATATATTTT	CASSYSVDSGNTIYF
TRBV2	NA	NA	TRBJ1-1	TGTGCCAGCAGTGAAGGTTATACAGAGAACACTGAAGCTTTCTTT	CASSEGYTENTEAFF
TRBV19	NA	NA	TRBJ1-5	TGTGCCAGTATGAAGAGTGTAGATCAGCCCCAGCATTTT	CASMKSVDQPQHF
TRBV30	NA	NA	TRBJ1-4	TGTGCCTGGAGTGTAGCGGGCGATTTTCCAACTAATGAAAAACTGTTTTTT	CAWSVAGDFPTNEKLFF
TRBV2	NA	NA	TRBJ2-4	TGTGCCAGCAATACAGGGAAGGCCAAAAACATTCAGTACTTC	CASNTGKAKNIQYF
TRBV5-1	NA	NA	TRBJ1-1	TGCGCCAGCAGCTTGGAGCCACTGAACACTGAAGCTTTCTTT	CASSLEPLNTEAFF
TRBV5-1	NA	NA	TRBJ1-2	TGCGCCAGCAGCTTGTCTTGGAGCTATGGCTACACCTTC	CASSLSWSYGYTF
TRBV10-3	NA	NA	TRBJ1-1	TGTGCCATCTTGGGGGACCTGAACACTGAAGCTTTCTTT	CAILGDLNTEAFF
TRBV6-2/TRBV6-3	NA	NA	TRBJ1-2	TGTGCCAGCAGTTACTCGACGGACTATGGCTACACCTTC	CASSYSTDYGYTF
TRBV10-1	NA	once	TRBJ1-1	TGCGCCAGCAGTGACTCAGGGCGGACTGAAGCTTTCTTT	CASSDSGRTEAFF
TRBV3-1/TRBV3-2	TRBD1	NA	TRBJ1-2	TGTGCCAGCAGCCAAGAGTGGGGACAGGTAGACTATGGCTACACCTTC	CASSQEWGQVDYGYTF
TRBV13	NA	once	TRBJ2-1	TGTGCCAGCAGCTACAGGGTTGGGGGCACCTACAATGAGCAGTTCTTC	CASSYRVGGTYNEQFF
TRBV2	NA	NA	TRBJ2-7	TGTGCCAGCAGTGACTTCTACGAGCAGTACTTC	CASSDFYEQYF
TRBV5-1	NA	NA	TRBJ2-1	TGCGCCAGCAGTTTGCGCCTTTCGGATAATGAGCAGTTCTTC	CASSLRLSDNEQFF
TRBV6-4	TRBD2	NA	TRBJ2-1	TGTGCCAGCAGTGCACTAGCGGGGATGGATGAGCAGTTCTTC	CASSALAGMDEQFF
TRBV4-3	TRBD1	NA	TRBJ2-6	TGCGCCAGCAGCCAAGGGGGACAGGGGGCCTCTGGGGCCAACGTCCTGACTTTC	CASSQGGQGASGANVLTF
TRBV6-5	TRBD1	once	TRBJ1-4	TGTGCCAGCAGTCAACAGGGGGGGATAGAAAAACTGTTTTTT	CASSQQGGIEKLFF
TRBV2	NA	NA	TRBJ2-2	TGTGCCAGCGACAGAGAAGGACTCACCGGGGAGCTGTTTTTT	CASDREGLTGELFF
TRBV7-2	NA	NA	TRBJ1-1	TGTGCCAGCAGCCGACGATACACTGAAGCTTTCTTT	CASSRRYTEAFF
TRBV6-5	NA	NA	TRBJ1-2	TGTGCCAGCAGTTCGACCATCTATGGCTACACCTTC	CASSSTIYGYTF
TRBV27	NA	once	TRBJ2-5	TGTGCCAGCAGTCCTAGGAAGCAAGAGACCCAGTACTTC	CASSPRKQETQYF
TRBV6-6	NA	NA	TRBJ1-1	TGTGCCAGCACCCCTCCGAGTCCGGGAGCTTTCTTT	CASTPPSPGAFF
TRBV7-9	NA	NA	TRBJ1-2	TGTGCCAGCAGCCCGAGTTGGCTGGGACCCGAGTATGGCTACACCTTC	CASSPSWLGPEYGYTF
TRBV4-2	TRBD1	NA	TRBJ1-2	TGTGCCAGCAGCCCAGACAGGGAGAAGTATGGCTACACCTTC	CASSPDREKYGYTF
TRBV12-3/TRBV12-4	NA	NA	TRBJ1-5	TGTGCCAGCAGCGAGAGATTGCCCCAGCATTTT	CASSERLPQHF
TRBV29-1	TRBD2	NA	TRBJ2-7	TGCAGCGTTGGAGCGGGGGCTTACGAGCAGTACTTC	CSVGAGAYEQYF
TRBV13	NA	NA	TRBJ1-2	TGTGCCAGCAGCTTAAGCCTCTATGGCTACACCTTC	CASSLSLYGYTF
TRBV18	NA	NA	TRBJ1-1	TGTGCCAGCTCACCAGGGCAGGGACTGGAAGCTTTCTTT	CASSPGQGLEAFF
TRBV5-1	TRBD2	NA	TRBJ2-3	TGCGCCAGCAGCTTGGGCGCGACGGGGGGGCAACGGAACACAGATACGCAGTATTTT	CASSLGATGGQRNTDTQYF